The present TCR beta chain was sequenced within a study of T cells after posttransplantation cyclophosphamide. General study points: Later blood repertoires were often dominated by clones from the donor CD8+ memory compartment. Blood and skin or GI T cell repertoires showed limited TRB overlap. Recipient CMV seropositivity and CMV reactivation strongly tracked TRB clonality.

Notes on this clone: Its antigen is as yet unknown.

V was cut by 3 bases and J by 5 bases, with 10 bases left in between. Germline assignment: CDR1 MRHNA and CDR2 SNTAGT. CDR3 length: 13 residues. Data came from immunoSEQ multiplex PCR; TCRdb stores just in-frame clones and leaves some out. This table has tens of thousands of clones, about 83% appearing once. Sequenced: PBMCs. This sequence originates from a woman aged 55-70 years with a blood cancer, CMV-positive, and with a related stem cell donor. The chain carries TRBV6-4 and TRBJ1-1; D perhaps matches TRBD1 (6 bases). The CDR3 spells CASSEGAATEAFF. The CDR3 bases are TGTGCCAGCAGTGAGGGGGCGGCTACTGAAGCTTTCTTT.